One T cell receptor (beta chain) is described in this entry. Its antigen is undetermined. The junction shows a germline mismatch at one end, possibly a read error. The source of the sample is a study of cytomegalovirus exposure and HLA in healthy donors. General observations from the study: Later work showed greater clonal expansion in HLA-associated TCR beta chains than in equally common others. Later analysis placed DRB1 highest and HLA-C lowest in TCR association rates, which differed by HLA locus.

Germline V gene data show CDR1 as SEHNR and CDR2 as FQNEAQ (reference sequence). This CDR3 spans 15 amino acids. Amplification used 60 Vbeta primers and 13 Jbeta primers. Data came from immunoSEQ multiplex PCR; TCRdb stores just in-frame clones and leaves some out. Among about 80,000 clones, around 77% were seen once, and the ten largest hold 3.3%. Material for sequencing was PBMCs. This receptor was taken from a man between 50 and 59 years old in good health and CMV-seronegative. V and J are TRBV7-9 and TRBJ2-1; TRBD2 aligns across 8 bases. CDR3 in DNA: TGTTCCAGCAGCCCTCCGGGGGGGGGTCGGAATGAGCAGTTCTTC. This sequence encodes CSSSPPGGGRNEQFF.